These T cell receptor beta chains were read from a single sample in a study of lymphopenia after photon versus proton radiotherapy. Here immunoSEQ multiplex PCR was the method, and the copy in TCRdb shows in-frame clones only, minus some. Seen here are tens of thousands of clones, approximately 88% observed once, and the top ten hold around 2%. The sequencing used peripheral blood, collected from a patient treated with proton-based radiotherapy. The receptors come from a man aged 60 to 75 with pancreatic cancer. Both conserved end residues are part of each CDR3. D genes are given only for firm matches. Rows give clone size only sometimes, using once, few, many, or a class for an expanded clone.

CDR3: CASSIGSPDTQYF
DNA: TGTGCCAGTAGTATAGGATCCCCAGATACGCAGTATTTT
size: -
D: -
V: TRBV19
J: TRBJ2-3

CDR3: CASSFSGSDSYEQYF
DNA: TGTGCCAGCAGCTTTAGCGGGAGTGACTCCTACGAGCAGTACTTC
size: once
D: TRBD2
V: TRBV11-2
J: TRBJ2-7

CDR3: CASSQSRQGRYEQYF
DNA: TGCGCCAGCAGTCAATCGAGACAGGGAAGGTACGAGCAGTACTTC
size: few
D: TRBD1
V: TRBV23-1
J: TRBJ2-7

CDR3: CSVEKGVSDTQYF
DNA: TGCAGCGTAGAAAAGGGAGTCTCAGATACGCAGTATTTT
size: -
D: -
V: TRBV29-1
J: TRBJ2-3

CDR3: CASLPGQETYEQYF
DNA: TGTGCCAGCTTACCGGGACAGGAAACCTACGAGCAGTACTTC
size: -
D: TRBD1
V: TRBV6-5
J: TRBJ2-7

CDR3: CASSAGQTGTYEQYF
DNA: TGTGCCAGCAGCGCAGGGCAGACAGGAACCTACGAGCAGTACTTC
size: -
D: -
V: TRBV7-2
J: TRBJ2-7

CDR3: CASSLVPTLETQYF
DNA: TGTGCCAGCAGTTTAGTTCCGACTTTAGAGACCCAGTACTTC
size: -
D: -
V: TRBV28
J: TRBJ2-5

CDR3: CASSLTSGDEQFF
DNA: TGTGCCAGCAGCTTAACGTCCGGGGATGAGCAGTTCTTC
size: -
D: -
V: TRBV7-3
J: TRBJ2-1

CDR3: CASKLGTSGNEQFF
DNA: TGCGCCAGCAAATTAGGGACTAGCGGCAATGAGCAGTTCTTC
size: few
D: TRBD2
V: TRBV5-1
J: TRBJ2-1

CDR3: CASSLGQGAFTTNEKLFF
DNA: TGCGCCAGCAGTCTGGGACAGGGGGCATTTACAACTAATGAAAAACTGTTTTTT
size: -
D: TRBD1
V: TRBV5-1
J: TRBJ1-4

CDR3: CASSPGRGSTEAFF
DNA: TGTGCCAGCAGCCCCGGCCGGGGAAGTACTGAAGCTTTCTTT
size: -
D: -
V: TRBV11-3
J: TRBJ1-1

CDR3: CASSLVSGEQYF
DNA: TGTGCCAGCAGCTTAGTTTCGGGCGAGCAGTACTTC
size: -
D: -
V: TRBV7-8
J: TRBJ2-7

CDR3: CASTTEAGQPQHF
DNA: TGTGCCAGCACTACAGAAGCGGGTCAGCCCCAGCATTTT
size: -
D: -
V: TRBV27
J: TRBJ1-5

CDR3: CASRSRDRTYEQYF
DNA: TGTGCCAGCAGGTCCCGGGACAGGACCTACGAGCAGTACTTC
size: -
D: TRBD1
V: TRBV27
J: TRBJ2-7

CDR3: CASSHPGLAKNIQYF
DNA: TGTGCCAGCAGCCATCCCGGACTAGCCAAAAACATTCAGTACTTC
size: -
D: -
V: TRBV11-2
J: TRBJ2-4

CDR3: CASSELVGPDTQYF
DNA: TGTGCCAGCAGTGAGCTGGTGGGACCAGATACGCAGTATTTT
size: -
D: -
V: TRBV2
J: TRBJ2-3

CDR3: CASSPGGAGELFF
DNA: TGTGCCAGCAGCCCTGGGGGGGCCGGGGAGCTGTTTTTT
size: -
D: TRBD2
V: TRBV6-5
J: TRBJ2-2

CDR3: CAWSEAVGQQYF
DNA: TGTGCCTGGAGTGAGGCGGTGGGACAGCAGTACTTC
size: few
D: -
V: TRBV30
J: TRBJ2-7

CDR3: CSVDIVGGDTQYF
DNA: TGCAGCGTTGACATCGTAGGGGGGGATACGCAGTATTTT
size: few
D: -
V: TRBV29-1
J: TRBJ2-3

CDR3: CASSLVPLAGSYNEQFF
DNA: TGTGCCAGCAGCTTAGTGCCCCTAGCGGGATCCTACAATGAGCAGTTCTTC
size: -
D: TRBD2
V: TRBV11-3
J: TRBJ2-1

CDR3: CASSWVFSYEQYF
DNA: TGTGCCAGCAGCTGGGTTTTCTCCTACGAGCAGTACTTC
size: once
D: -
V: TRBV5-5
J: TRBJ2-7

CDR3: CASRVQLAGETQYF
DNA: TGTGCCAGCAGGGTCCAACTAGCGGGAGAGACCCAGTACTTC
size: -
D: TRBD2
V: TRBV27
J: TRBJ2-5

CDR3: CASSSGSIIGGYTF
DNA: TGTGCCAGCAGCAGCGGGTCCATAATCGGTGGCTACACCTTC
size: -
D: -
V: TRBV11-3
J: TRBJ1-2

CDR3: CASSLGLPSGRAGEQFF
DNA: TGCGCCAGCAGCTTGGGGCTCCCTAGCGGGAGGGCAGGTGAGCAGTTCTTC
size: -
D: TRBD2
V: TRBV5-1
J: TRBJ2-1

CDR3: CASRHGSWETQYF
DNA: TGTGCCAGCAGGCACGGGAGCTGGGAGACCCAGTACTTC
size: -
D: -
V: TRBV6-5
J: TRBJ2-5

CDR3: CASSLAQGNEQFF
DNA: TGTGCCAGCAGCTTAGCGCAAGGGAATGAGCAGTTCTTC
size: -
D: -
V: TRBV7-2
J: TRBJ2-1

CDR3: CASKGITDTQYF
DNA: TGTGCCAGTAAGGGCATAACAGATACGCAGTATTTT
size: -
D: -
V: TRBV19
J: TRBJ2-3

CDR3: CASLQGNYGYTF
DNA: TGTGCCAGTTTACAGGGAAACTATGGCTACACCTTC
size: -
D: -
V: TRBV23-1
J: TRBJ1-2

CDR3: CASSRKTGTPYEQYF
DNA: TGTGCCAGCAGCCGAAAGACCGGGACACCTTACGAGCAGTACTTC
size: -
D: -
V: TRBV6-1
J: TRBJ2-7

CDR3: CASSLDLRTILVYEQYF
DNA: TGTGCCAGCAGCTTAGACCTCCGGACTATCCTAGTCTACGAGCAGTACTTC
size: -
D: -
V: TRBV11-2
J: TRBJ2-7

CDR3: CASSLAGLGYEQYF
DNA: TGTGCCAGCAGTTTAGCGGGGTTGGGCTACGAGCAGTACTTC
size: -
D: -
V: TRBV28
J: TRBJ2-7

CDR3: CASSLVDRQWEQYF
DNA: TGTGCCAGCAGCTTGGTGGACAGGCAATGGGAGCAGTACTTC
size: -
D: TRBD1
V: TRBV5-6
J: TRBJ2-7

CDR3: CASSMTGSQTQYF
DNA: TGTGCCAGCAGTATGACAGGGAGTCAGACCCAGTACTTC
size: few
D: TRBD1
V: TRBV6-5
J: TRBJ2-5

CDR3: CASSERWRGNQPQHF
DNA: TGTGCCAGCAGTGAACGTTGGCGAGGCAATCAGCCCCAGCATTTT
size: -
D: -
V: TRBV2
J: TRBJ1-5

CDR3: CASSLAWGTWNEQFF
DNA: TGTGCCAGCAGCTTAGCCTGGGGAACTTGGAATGAGCAGTTCTTC
size: -
D: -
V: TRBV11-2
J: TRBJ2-1

CDR3: CASSEVAGGPYEQYF
DNA: TGTGCCAGCAGTGAAGTGGCGGGAGGTCCCTACGAGCAGTACTTC
size: -
D: TRBD2
V: TRBV2
J: TRBJ2-7

CDR3: CASSLTGTGGTEAFF
DNA: TGTGCCAGCAGCTTGACCGGGACAGGGGGCACTGAAGCTTTCTTT
size: -
D: TRBD1
V: TRBV7-2
J: TRBJ1-1

CDR3: CASRETFLRSYEQYF
DNA: TGTGCCAGCAGGGAGACGTTCCTTCGCTCCTACGAGCAGTACTTC
size: -
D: -
V: TRBV2
J: TRBJ2-7

CDR3: CASSIGQGGFHQPQHF
DNA: TGTGCCAGTAGTATTGGGCAGGGAGGATTCCATCAGCCCCAGCATTTT
size: -
D: -
V: TRBV19
J: TRBJ1-5

CDR3: CSAFVDTEAFF
DNA: TGCAGTGCCTTTGTCGACACTGAAGCTTTCTTT
size: -
D: -
V: TRBV20-1
J: TRBJ1-1

CDR3: CAPWGGNNEKLFF
DNA: TGTGCCCCTTGGGGGGGGAATAATGAAAAACTGTTTTTT
size: -
D: -
V: TRBV25-1
J: TRBJ1-4

CDR3: CASSLVLRTDTQYF
DNA: TGTGCCAGCAGTTTAGTCCTACGCACAGATACGCAGTATTTT
size: -
D: -
V: TRBV28
J: TRBJ2-3

CDR3: CASSQTSGPNTGELFF
DNA: TGTGCCAGCAGCCAAACTAGCGGGCCGAACACCGGGGAGCTGTTTTTT
size: -
D: TRBD2
V: TRBV16
J: TRBJ2-2

CDR3: CASSLEIAGAYEQYF
DNA: TGTGCCAGCAGCTTGGAAATAGCGGGGGCCTACGAGCAGTACTTC
size: -
D: TRBD2
V: TRBV5-4
J: TRBJ2-7

CDR3: CASSFLRPFNSPLHF
DNA: TGTGCCAGCAGTTTCCTCCGGCCTTTTAATTCACCCCTCCACTTT
size: -
D: -
V: TRBV27
J: TRBJ1-6

CDR3: CSGTTTGLNTEAFF
DNA: TGCAGCGGTACTACGACAGGTTTGAACACTGAAGCTTTCTTT
size: few
D: -
V: TRBV29-1
J: TRBJ1-1

CDR3: CASSEAISVSSSTDTQYF
DNA: TGTGCCAGCAGTGAGGCGATTAGCGTTTCCTCTAGCACAGATACGCAGTATTTT
size: -
D: -
V: TRBV6-1
J: TRBJ2-3

CDR3: CASSPTGVRETQYF
DNA: TGTGCCAGCAGCCCCACAGGGGTCCGGGAGACCCAGTACTTC
size: -
D: TRBD1
V: TRBV7-6
J: TRBJ2-5

CDR3: CASRSLRQGRNGYTF
DNA: TGTGCCAGCAGATCACTACGACAGGGGAGGAATGGCTACACCTTC
size: -
D: TRBD1
V: TRBV2
J: TRBJ1-2

CDR3: CASSSAGLAAAHNEQFF
DNA: TGTGCCAGCAGCTCCGCCGGACTAGCGGCGGCCCACAATGAGCAGTTCTTC
size: once
D: TRBD2
V: TRBV7-6
J: TRBJ2-1

CDR3: CASRVGSTEAFF
DNA: TGTGCCAGCAGAGTAGGGAGCACTGAAGCTTTCTTT
size: few
D: -
V: TRBV28
J: TRBJ1-1

CDR3: CASSYRWGAPNEQFF
DNA: TGTGCCAGCAGTTACCGGTGGGGGGCGCCGAATGAGCAGTTCTTC
size: -
D: -
V: TRBV6-5
J: TRBJ2-1

CDR3: CASSVYIMNTEAFF
DNA: TGTGCCAGCAGTGTATATATCATGAACACTGAAGCTTTCTTT
size: -
D: -
V: TRBV2
J: TRBJ1-1

CDR3: CALGQSNYGYTF
DNA: TGTGCCCTGGGGCAGAGTAACTATGGCTACACCTTC
size: few
D: -
V: TRBV28
J: TRBJ1-2

CDR3: CSVVVVQETQYF
DNA: TGCAGCGTTGTGGTAGTCCAAGAGACCCAGTACTTC
size: few
D: -
V: TRBV29-1
J: TRBJ2-5

CDR3: CASSTHLANQPQHF
DNA: TGTGCCAGCAGCACACACCTAGCCAATCAGCCCCAGCATTTT
size: once
D: -
V: TRBV28
J: TRBJ1-5

CDR3: CASSARGFPYEQYF
DNA: TGTGCCAGCAGTGCAAGGGGTTTTCCCTACGAGCAGTACTTC
size: once
D: -
V: TRBV6-5
J: TRBJ2-7

CDR3: CASSPTGLAGHEQYF
DNA: TGTGCCAGCAGCCCCACCGGACTAGCGGGACACGAGCAGTACTTC
size: -
D: TRBD2
V: TRBV28
J: TRBJ2-7